This TCR beta chain was profiled in a study of blood T cell repertoires in COVID-19. Study details: Specimens from acute and convalescent COVID-19 originated in the United States, Italy and Spain. Sources were T cells, B-cell-depleted T cells, or PBMCs; the material itself was cDNA or gDNA.

Germline CDR1 and CDR2: SGHRS and YFSETQ. This CDR3 comprises 15 residues. V shed 0 bases and J shed 0 bases, with 7 bases lying between them. In the authors' methods: Amplification with reference gene primers provided the estimates of nucleated cell counts. Profiling relied on immunoSEQ multiplex PCR, and the TCRdb table lists in-frame clones only, not all of them. The V and J calls and clone size are taken from that table; D and trimming were inferred from the DNA. The sample lists about 50,000 clones, approximately 90% seen once, with 9.7% in the top ten. The TCR sequence derives from a woman of 80 years or more with acute or convalescent COVID-19. The chain employs TRBV5-1 and TRBJ2-1; a possible D gene is TRBD2 (5 bases). Sequenced input: peripheral blood. For the CDR3, the DNA is TGCGCCAGCAGCTTGGCGGGAAGCTCCTACAATGAGCAGTTCTTC. This gives the protein CASSLAGSSYNEQFF. The whole variable domain, remainder taken from reference TRBV5-1 and TRBJ2-1, is KAGVTQTPRYLIKTRGQQVTLSCSPISGHRSVSWYQQTPGQGLQFLFEYFSETQRNKGNFPGRFSGRQFSNSRSEMNVSTLELGDSALYLCASSLAGSSYNEQFFGPGTRLTVL.